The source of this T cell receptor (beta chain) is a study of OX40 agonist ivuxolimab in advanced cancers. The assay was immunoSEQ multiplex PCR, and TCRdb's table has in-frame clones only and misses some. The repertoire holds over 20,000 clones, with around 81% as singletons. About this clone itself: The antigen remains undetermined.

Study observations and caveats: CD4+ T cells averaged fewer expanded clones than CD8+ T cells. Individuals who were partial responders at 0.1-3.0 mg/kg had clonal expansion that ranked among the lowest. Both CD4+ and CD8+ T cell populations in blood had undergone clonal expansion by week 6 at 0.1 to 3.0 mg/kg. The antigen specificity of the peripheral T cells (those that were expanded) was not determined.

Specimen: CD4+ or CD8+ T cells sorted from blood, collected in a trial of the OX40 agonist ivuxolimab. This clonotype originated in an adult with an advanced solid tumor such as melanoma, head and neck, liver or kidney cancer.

The CDR3 region has the DNA TGCGCCAGCAGCCAGAACGGGGGGACCTCTGGAAACACCATATATTTT. The encoded protein is CASSQNGGTSGNTIYF. This rearrangement joins TRBV4-3 to TRBJ1-3; tentatively, D is TRBD1 (5 bases). The germline gives CDR1 LGHNA, CDR2 YSLEER. The CDR3 runs to 16 residues. V shed 3 bases and J shed 0 bases, with 12 bases lying between them.